One sample yielded the 7 T cell receptor beta chains listed below, sequenced in a study of T cells in women clearing cervical HPV infection. Only in-frame clones appear in the TCRdb table, and some are missing; sequencing was by immunoSEQ multiplex PCR. The table for this sample gives 46,000 or so clones. Sequencing was performed on blood buffy coat. Source of these receptors: a woman aged 18 to 75 with a cervical HPV16 infection that either progressed to CIN3+ or cleared (not recorded which).

Concerning this clone: The read terminates 3 residues before the CDR3 end, so the remaining end is supplied by the germline J gene. This chain uses TRBV19 with TRBJ1-6; 10 nucleotides match TRBD1. Trimming at V came to 5 bases and at J to 9 bases, leaving 7 bases not matched to a gene. CDR1 and CDR2 (germline): LNHDA, SQIVND (reference sequence). The CDR3 runs to 15 residues. The CDR3 sequence: CASSPRQGAGSPLHF. Incomplete CDR3 DNA: TGTGCCAGTAGTCCCCGACAGGGGGCAGGTTCACCC.

Remarks on this clone: Read coverage stops 3 residues before the CDR3 terminus; the germline J gene supplies the remainder. V usage is TRBV7-8 and J usage is TRBJ1-2; D is ambiguous. Per the germline V gene, CDR1 is SGHVS and CDR2 is FQNEAQ. Between the trimmed V and J ends, which lost 1 base and 4 bases, there was a span of 19 bases. There are 17 residues in the CDR3. CDR3 DNA, as far as it was read: TGTGCCAGCAGCTTAGAGTTAGTCTCTGGCACAGCCTATGGC. It translates to CASSLELVSGTAYG. The CDR3, in full, reads CASSLELVSGTAYGYTF.

Regarding this clone: The CDR3 extends 3 residues past the end of the read, so its final part is completed from the germline J gene. The rearrangement joins TRBV7-2 to TRBJ1-5; D not certain. The CDR3 consists of 12 residues. CDR1 and CDR2 (germline): SGHTA, FQGNSA. The CDR3 bases that were read are TGTGCCAGCAGCGTCGGGGAGGGACCC. As protein: CASSVGEGP. The complete CDR3 sequence is CASSVGEGPQHF. The full variable domain, completed using reference TRBV7-2 and TRBJ1-5, is GAGVSQSPSNKVTEKGKDVELRCDPISGHTALYWYRQSLGQGLEFLIYFQGNSAPDKSGLPSDRFSAERTGGSVSTLTIQRTQQEDSAVYLCASSVGEGPQHFGDGTRLSIL.

Comments on this clone: The read comes to an end 3 residues before the CDR3 does, leaving the germline J gene to fill in the end. This chain joins TRBV6-2 or TRBV6-3 and TRBJ1-5; TRBD1 aligns across 10 bases. Per germline, CDR1 MNHEY and CDR2 SVGEGT. The CDR3 length is 14 residues. With 5 bases clipped from V and 6 bases from J, the junction kept 4 bases outside the gene matches. The CDR3 loop is CASSGTGVVQPQHF. The sequenced CDR3 bases are TGTGCCAGCAGTGGGACAGGGGTTGTTCAGCCC.

About this clone itself: The missing CDR3 end, 3 residues past where the read stops, is filled in from the germline J gene. The gene calls are TRBV5-1 and TRBJ2-1, with 8 bases identical to TRBD2. The CDR3 contains 16 residues. V lost 1 base to trimming and J lost 2 bases; unmatched junction nucleotides: 5. Germline CDR1 SGHRS, CDR2 YFSETQ. The CDR3 spells CASSLRRGDTYNEQFF. CDR3 DNA (partial): TGCGCCAGCAGCTTGAGGCGGGGGGACACCTACAATGAG.

Turning to this clone: Coverage ceases 3 residues before the CDR3 finishes, and the germline J gene fills in the end. The chain joins TRBV5-1 to TRBJ2-3; perhaps TRBD2 as D (6 bases). The V and J ends lost 0 bases and 1 base respectively, with 9 bases between them. This CDR3 region has 15 residues. Looked up from germline, CDR1 is SGHRS and CDR2 is YFSETQ. The CDR3: CASSLVGGGTDTQYF. Partial CDR3 DNA: TGCGCCAGCAGCTTGGTCGGGGGAGGCACAGATACG.

Remarks on this clone: The CDR3 is cut off 3 residues early in the read; its end comes from the germline J gene. The chain joins TRBV7-9 to TRBJ2-7, with unresolved D. Trimming pared 5 bases from V and 2 bases from J, leaving 13 bases between. Germline values: CDR1 SEHNR, CDR2 FQNEAQ (reference sequence). The CDR3 consists of 14 residues. The CDR3 here is CASSQVAVPYEQYF. Partial CDR3 DNA: TGTGCCAGCAGCCAAGTGGCGGTCCCCTACGAG. The complete variable domain, with remaining parts taken from reference TRBV7-9 and TRBJ2-7, reads DTGVSQNPRHKITKRGQNVTFRCDPISEHNRLYWYRQTLGQGPEFLTYFQNEAQLEKSRLLSDRFSAERPKGSFSTLEIQRTEQGDSAMYLCASSQVAVPYEQYFGPGTRLTVT.